Sequencing of this T cell receptor beta chain was carried out in a study of beta chain features in type 1 diabetes. Study outcomes and limitations: Among all four CD4+ subsets, Type 1 diabetes patients had TCRB CDR3s that were moderately but significantly shorter. Patients' naive, central memory and regulatory TCRB repertoires appeared more alike than those of healthy donors. Because the template was cDNA, high-expressing cells might be over-represented. Lower insertion and higher deletion counts appeared at VDJ junctions in type 1 diabetes patients.

CD45RO/CCR7/CD25/CD127/CD95/CD27 sorting isolated CD4+ naive, central memory, regulatory and stem cell-like memory cells. This clone was picked up a small number of times. Its antigen is unknown. What was sequenced were expressed TCRB transcripts, since all of the isolated RNA had been reverse transcribed. Using immunoSEQ multiplex PCR, the repertoire was profiled, and TCRdb retains in-frame clones only, with some absent. The sample has more than 100,000 clones; under 30% are singletons. In germline, CDR1 is LNHDA, CDR2 SQIVND (reference sequence). V was clipped by 7 bases and J by 0 bases; unmatched bases: 11. The CDR3 length is 16 residues.

This TCR came from a woman aged 18-29 years with type 1 diabetes. Sequencing input: central memory CD4+ T cells from blood. The J gene is TRBJ1-1, the V gene TRBV19; TRBD1 aligns across 7 bases. The CDR3 sequence: CASTPKGAPMNTEAFF. The CDR3 DNA reads as TGTGCCAGTACCCCAAAGGGGGCGCCCATGAACACTGAAGCTTTCTTT.